These T cell receptor beta chains were read from a single sample in a study of T cell clusters in autoimmune cytopenias. With the multiplex PCR reads reprocessed, TCRdb shows one record per CDR3 protein and no DNA. The table lists several thousand distinct CDR3 sequences. This same sample was also taken into another study, of T cell repertoires in aging, cancer and after chemotherapy.

The specimen was peripheral blood. These receptor sequences come from a human donor in good health. CDR3s include the opening cysteine and the closing phenylalanine or tryptophan. Size tells how often a clone was seen (once, few, many) or the class of an expanded clone, and some rows leave it out.

clone size: medium-sized; J gene: TRBJ2-4; CDR3 length: 14; V gene: TRBV29-1; CDR3 protein: CSVRDREAKNIQYF
clone size: NA; J gene: TRBJ2-1; CDR3 length: 11; V gene: TRBV10-3; CDR3 protein: CAISERREQFF
clone size: medium-sized; J gene: TRBJ2-6; CDR3 length: 17; V gene: TRBV5-6; CDR3 protein: CASSLTPWPSGANVLTF
clone size: NA; J gene: TRBJ1-3; CDR3 length: 19; V gene: TRBV19; CDR3 protein: CASSMVMDRGYSSGNTIYF
clone size: medium-sized; J gene: TRBJ1-2; CDR3 length: 13; V gene: TRBV29-1; CDR3 protein: CSVETGDLNGYTF
clone size: NA; J gene: TRBJ2-1; CDR3 length: 18; V gene: TRBV12-5; CDR3 protein: CASGLVRSSGDGHNEQFF
clone size: large; J gene: TRBJ2-2; CDR3 length: 12; V gene: TRBV29-1; CDR3 protein: CSVGLITGELFF
clone size: NA; J gene: TRBJ1-5; CDR3 length: 15; V gene: TRBV5-8; CDR3 protein: CASRDRQGEVRPQHF
clone size: NA; J gene: TRBJ1-2; CDR3 length: 14; V gene: TRBV4-3; CDR3 protein: CASSQFTGDYGYTF
clone size: medium-sized; J gene: TRBJ2-6; CDR3 length: 13; V gene: TRBV19; CDR3 protein: CASSIDPRNVLTF
clone size: NA; J gene: TRBJ2-1; CDR3 length: 13; V gene: TRBV18; CDR3 protein: CASSPPLGTGKFF
clone size: NA; J gene: TRBJ1-1; CDR3 length: 17; V gene: TRBV27; CDR3 protein: CASSSQGQGRGNTEAFF
clone size: medium-sized; J gene: TRBJ2-3; CDR3 length: 11; V gene: TRBV6-5; CDR3 protein: CASRGSDTQYF
clone size: NA; J gene: TRBJ1-6; CDR3 length: 13; V gene: TRBV12-3/TRBV12-4; CDR3 protein: CASSPQGYSPLHF
clone size: NA; J gene: TRBJ2-7; CDR3 length: 17; V gene: TRBV5-5; CDR3 protein: CASSLGTSGRRSYEQYF
clone size: NA; J gene: TRBJ2-5; CDR3 length: 15; V gene: TRBV5-6; CDR3 protein: CASSFRKGLQETQYF
clone size: NA; J gene: TRBJ1-1; CDR3 length: 12; V gene: TRBV12-3/TRBV12-4; CDR3 protein: CASSLSSPEAFF
clone size: NA; J gene: TRBJ1-4; CDR3 length: 12; V gene: TRBV20-1; CDR3 protein: CSVIGGREKLFF
clone size: NA; J gene: TRBJ2-7; CDR3 length: 18; V gene: TRBV6-6; CDR3 protein: CASSYSTLAGPPSYEQYF
clone size: NA; J gene: TRBJ2-1; CDR3 length: 16; V gene: TRBV6-5; CDR3 protein: CASSASDRGSVGEQFF
clone size: NA; J gene: TRBJ1-5; CDR3 length: 15; V gene: TRBV12-3/TRBV12-4; CDR3 protein: CASSFHGRSNQPQHF
clone size: NA; J gene: TRBJ2-1; CDR3 length: 15; V gene: TRBV5-1; CDR3 protein: CASSRGDISYTEQFF
clone size: NA; J gene: TRBJ2-7; CDR3 length: 17; V gene: TRBV6-5; CDR3 protein: CASSYSRGTSALYEQYF
clone size: medium-sized; J gene: TRBJ2-6; CDR3 length: 16; V gene: TRBV12-3/TRBV12-4; CDR3 protein: CASSGTVSSGANVLTF
clone size: medium-sized; J gene: TRBJ1-2; CDR3 length: 14; V gene: TRBV19; CDR3 protein: CASSPREGTGGYTF
clone size: medium-sized; J gene: TRBJ2-7; CDR3 length: 14; V gene: TRBV5-6; CDR3 protein: CASSLGTGIYEQYF
clone size: NA; J gene: TRBJ2-7; CDR3 length: 14; V gene: TRBV6-2/TRBV6-3; CDR3 protein: CASTQGLAYYEQYF
clone size: medium-sized; J gene: TRBJ1-6; CDR3 length: 14; V gene: TRBV12-3/TRBV12-4; CDR3 protein: CASSLMGRNSPLHF
clone size: medium-sized; J gene: TRBJ2-3; CDR3 length: 16; V gene: TRBV5-4; CDR3 protein: CASSSLGAVPTDTQYF